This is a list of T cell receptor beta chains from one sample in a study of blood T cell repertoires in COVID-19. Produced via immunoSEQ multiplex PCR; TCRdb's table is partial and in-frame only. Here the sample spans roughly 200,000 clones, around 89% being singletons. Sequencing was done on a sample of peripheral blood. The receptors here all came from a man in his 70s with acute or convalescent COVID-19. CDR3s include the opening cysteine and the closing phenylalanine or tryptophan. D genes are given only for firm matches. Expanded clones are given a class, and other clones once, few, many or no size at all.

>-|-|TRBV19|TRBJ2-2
TGTGCCAGTAGTATTGACAACGTGGGCCGGGAGCTGTTTTTT
CASSIDNVGRELFF
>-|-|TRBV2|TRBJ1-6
TGTGCCAGCAGCGTGGGACAAAGGAATTCACCCCTCCACTTT
CASSVGQRNSPLHF
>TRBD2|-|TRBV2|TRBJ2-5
TGTGCCAGCAAAGCGGGAGGCCGCGAGACCCAGTACTTC
CASKAGGRETQYF
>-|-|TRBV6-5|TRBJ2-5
TGTGCCAGCAGTACCGGACAGTCATTACAAGAGACCCAGTACTTC
CASSTGQSLQETQYF
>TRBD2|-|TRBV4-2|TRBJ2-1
TGTGCCAGCAGCCAAGCGTCCCGACTAGCGGGATCCAATGAGCAGTTCTTC
CASSQASRLAGSNEQFF
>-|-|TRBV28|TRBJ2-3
TGTGCCAGCAGTTTCGAGCGGGGCACAGATACGCAGTATTTT
CASSFERGTDTQYF
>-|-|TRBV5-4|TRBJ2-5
TGTGCCAGCACCGCGGACAGCCAAGAGACCCAGTACTTC
CASTADSQETQYF
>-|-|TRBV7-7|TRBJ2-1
TGTGCCAGCAGCCTTGGGCTGAGCTCCTACAATGAGCAGTTCTTC
CASSLGLSSYNEQFF
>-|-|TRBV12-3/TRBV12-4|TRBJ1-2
TGTGCCAGCACCCCCGGCCAGGCGGGCTACACCTTC
CASTPGQAGYTF
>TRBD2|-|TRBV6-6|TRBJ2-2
TGTGCCAGCAGCCGAGGAGAACTAGCGGGTCTGGTCGGGGAGCTGTTTTTT
CASSRGELAGLVGELFF
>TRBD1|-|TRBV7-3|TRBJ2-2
TGTGCCAGCAGCTCCCCGGGACAGGGCGATACCGGGGAGCTGTTTTTT
CASSSPGQGDTGELFF
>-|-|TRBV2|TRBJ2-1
TGTGCCAGCAGTGGCGAGGAGGTGGTGGATGAGCAGTTCTTC
CASSGEEVVDEQFF
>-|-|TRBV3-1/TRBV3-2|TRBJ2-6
TGTGCCAGCAGCCAAGATCGGAGGGGGGCCAACGTCCTGACTTTC
CASSQDRRGANVLTF
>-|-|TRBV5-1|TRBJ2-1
TGCGCCAGCAGCCTTGGAGAAGGGGTCCCCTACAATGAGCAGTTCTTC
CASSLGEGVPYNEQFF
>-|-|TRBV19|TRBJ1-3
TGTGCCAGTAGTATAGCCTCAGACTCTGGAAACACCATATATTTT
CASSIASDSGNTIYF
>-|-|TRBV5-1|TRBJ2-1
TGCGCCAGCAGCGCGTACAATGAGCAGTTCTTC
CASSAYNEQFF
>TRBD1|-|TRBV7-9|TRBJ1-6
TGTGCCAGCAGCGGACAGGGTCCCAATTCACCCCTCCACTTT
CASSGQGPNSPLHF
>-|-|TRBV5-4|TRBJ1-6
TGTGCCAGCAGCTCGGTCGGGTCCCTGGGTTCACCCCTCCACTTT
CASSSVGSLGSPLHF
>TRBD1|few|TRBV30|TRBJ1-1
TGTGCCTGGAGTGTAATGTCCGGGACAGCAGAAGCTTTCTTT
CAWSVMSGTAEAFF
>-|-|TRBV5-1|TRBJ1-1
TGCGCCAGCAGCTTGTTACCGGGCACTGAAGCTTTCTTT
CASSLLPGTEAFF
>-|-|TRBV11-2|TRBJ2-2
TGTGCCAGCAGCTCCAGTAGGAGGACCGGGGAGCTGTTTTTT
CASSSSRRTGELFF
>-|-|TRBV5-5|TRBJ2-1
TGTGCCAGCAGCGCTTTGATGAGCTCCTACAATGAGCAGTTCTTC
CASSALMSSYNEQFF
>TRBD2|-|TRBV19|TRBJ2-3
TGTGCCAGTAGTAGCCCCGGACTAGCGGGACCAGATACGCAGTATTTT
CASSSPGLAGPDTQYF
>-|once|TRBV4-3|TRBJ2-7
TGCGCCAGCAGCCAAGTCTCAGGGCAAAACTACGAGCAGTACTTC
CASSQVSGQNYEQYF
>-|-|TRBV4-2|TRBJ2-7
TGTGCCAGCAGCCAGACAGGTTACGAGCAGTACTTC
CASSQTGYEQYF
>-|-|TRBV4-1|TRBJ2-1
TGCGCCAGCAGCCAAGATCGTGGCGGCTCCTACAATGAGCAGTTCTTC
CASSQDRGGSYNEQFF
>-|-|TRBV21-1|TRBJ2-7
TGTGCCAGCAGCAAGAGGACAGGTACCTACGAGCAGTACTTC
CASSKRTGTYEQYF
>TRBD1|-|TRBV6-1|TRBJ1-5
TGTGCCAGCAGTGACCCCGGACAGGGATCCAATCAGCCCCAGCATTTT
CASSDPGQGSNQPQHF
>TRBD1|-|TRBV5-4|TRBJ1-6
TGTGCCAGCAGCTTGGCGGACAGGGGCAATTCACCCCTCCACTTT
CASSLADRGNSPLHF
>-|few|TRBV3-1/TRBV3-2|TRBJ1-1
TGTGCCAGCAGCCAAGAAGGGGGGGGAACTGAAGCTTTCTTT
CASSQEGGGTEAFF
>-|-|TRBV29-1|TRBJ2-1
TGCAGCGTTGAAATCTTAGGTAGGCTAGCGTCCTACAATGAGCAGTTCTTC
CSVEILGRLASYNEQFF
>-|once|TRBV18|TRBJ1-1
TGTGCCAGCTCACCTGGGCACTCCCGGAACACTGAAGCTTTCTTT
CASSPGHSRNTEAFF
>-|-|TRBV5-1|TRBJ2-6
TGCGCCAGCAGCTTGGGAGGATCTGGGGCCAACGTCCTGACTTTC
CASSLGGSGANVLTF
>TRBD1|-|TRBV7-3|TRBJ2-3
TGTGCCAGCAGCTCAGACAGGGGTCGTAGCACAGATACGCAGTATTTT
CASSSDRGRSTDTQYF
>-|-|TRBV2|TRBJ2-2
TGTGCCAGCAGTCGAGAAAATACGAACACCGGGGAGCTGTTTTTT
CASSRENTNTGELFF
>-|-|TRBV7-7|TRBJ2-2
TGTGCCAGCAGCCCAGAGGGGGGGGTCACCGGGGAGCTGTTTTTT
CASSPEGGVTGELFF
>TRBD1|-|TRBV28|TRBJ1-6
TGTGCCAGCAGTTTCCAACACGGACAGGGGCAGTCACCCCTCCACTTT
CASSFQHGQGQSPLHF
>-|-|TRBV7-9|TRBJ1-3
TGTGCCAGCAGCTCCGGTGGTGAAAACACCATATATTTT
CASSSGGENTIYF
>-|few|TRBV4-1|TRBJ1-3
TGCGCCAGCAGCCAGGGACACGGCAGCTCTGGAAACACCATATATTTT
CASSQGHGSSGNTIYF
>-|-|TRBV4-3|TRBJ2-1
TGCGCCAGCAGCCAAGATAACGCGGGACGATCCATCCGGCAGTTCTTC
CASSQDNAGRSIRQFF